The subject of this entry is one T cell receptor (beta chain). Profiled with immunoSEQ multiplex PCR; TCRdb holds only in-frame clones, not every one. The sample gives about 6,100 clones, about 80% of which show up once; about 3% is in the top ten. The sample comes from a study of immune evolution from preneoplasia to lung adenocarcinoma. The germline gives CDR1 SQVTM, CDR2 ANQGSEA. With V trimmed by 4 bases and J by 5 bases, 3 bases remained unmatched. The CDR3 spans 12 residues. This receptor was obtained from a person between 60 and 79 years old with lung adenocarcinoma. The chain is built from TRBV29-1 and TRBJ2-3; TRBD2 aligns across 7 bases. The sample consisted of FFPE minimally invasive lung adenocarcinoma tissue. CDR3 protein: CSVALAVDTQYF. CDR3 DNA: TGCAGCGTTGCGCTAGCGGTAGATACGCAGTATTTT.